This TCR beta chain was identified in a study of T cell responses to AZD1222 COVID-19 vaccine. The method was immunoSEQ multiplex PCR; TCRdb's version includes in-frame clones alone and lacks a portion of them. The sample holds more than 90,000 clones, approximately 84% seen once. Trimming pared 5 bases from V and 13 bases from J, leaving 17 bases between. This CDR3 comprises 11 residues. The germline V gene encodes CDR1 DFQATT and CDR2 SNEGSKA (reference sequence). The input for sequencing was peripheral blood, taken 28 days after the second AZD1222 dose. The TCR comes from an adult who received the AZD1222 COVID-19 vaccine. The chain employs TRBV20-1 and TRBJ1-1, with a weak D call TRBD1 (5 bases). CDR3 sequence reads: CSAQLGDGCFF. The CDR3 DNA reads as TGCAGTGCTCAACTAGGGGACGGGTGTTTCTTT.